Here is one T cell receptor beta chain with its context. Its antigen is unidentified. The data were taken from a study of T cell responses to AZD1222 COVID-19 vaccine. Broader study findings: Clonal diversity was possibly underestimated, and white British individuals and females predominated among donors. None of the repertoires were sampled until the peak T cell response had passed.

Germline values: CDR1 SQVTM, CDR2 ANQGSEA. The CDR3 is 13 residues long. Trimming took 2 bases from V and 4 from J, leaving 11 bases between them. Measured with immunoSEQ multiplex PCR; TCRdb has only the in-frame clones, and not every one. The sample has 140,000 to 150,000 clones, 80% to 90% seen once. The genes are TRBV29-1 and TRBJ1-1; D might be TRBD1 (5 bases). The source was peripheral blood, collected on day 0 of AZD1222 vaccination. The receptor was derived from an adult in good health. CDR3 DNA sequence: TGCAGCGTTGAAATGGGACTCGGCACTGAAGCTTTCTTT. This gives the protein CSVEMGLGTEAFF.